This T cell receptor (beta chain) was retrieved from a study of T-cell memory formation after mild COVID-19. Study-level background: Clusters of TCRs were largely donor specific.

The V end lost 2 bases, the J end lost 5 bases, and 12 bases lay between the germline ends. The V gene's germline CDR1 is MNHEY and CDR2 SVGAGI. CDR3 length: 14 residues. MiXCR was run by TCRdb on the 5' RACE reads, yielding one entry per CDR3 protein. The data hold a few hundred thousand distinct CDR3 sequences, with roughly 20% observed a single time. This chain links TRBV6-5 with TRBJ1-1, with D unclear. The source of this sequence is a man aged 18 to 29 who had mild COVID-19 (a few samples of this study predate the infection). Cell type and time point are not known. The sample comprised PBMCs or a T cell subset sorted from them (not recorded which). CDR3 in amino acids: CASSYKGTGTEAFF. In DNA, the CDR3 is TGTGCCAGCAGTTACAAGGGAACGGGGACTGAAGCTTTCTTT.